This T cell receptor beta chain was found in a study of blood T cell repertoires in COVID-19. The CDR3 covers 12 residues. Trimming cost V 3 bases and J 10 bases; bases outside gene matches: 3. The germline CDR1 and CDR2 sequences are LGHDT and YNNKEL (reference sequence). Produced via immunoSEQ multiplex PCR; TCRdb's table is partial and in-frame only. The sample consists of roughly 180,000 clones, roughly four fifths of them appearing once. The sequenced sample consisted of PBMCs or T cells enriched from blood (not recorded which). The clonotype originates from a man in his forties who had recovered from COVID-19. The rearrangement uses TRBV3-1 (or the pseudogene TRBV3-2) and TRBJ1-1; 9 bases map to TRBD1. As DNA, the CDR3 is TGTGCCAGCAGCCATATACAGGGGGCAGCTTTCTTT. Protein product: CASSHIQGAAFF.